The T cell receptor (beta chain) under discussion was sequenced for a study of T cell repertoires in cytomegalovirus infection. On the study more broadly: Indications came from public TCR beta signatures; they pointed to CMV infection and to a matching HLA type.

Trimming at V came to 5 bases and at J to 6 bases, leaving 17 bases not matched to a gene. Germline V gene data show CDR1 as MGHRA and CDR2 as YSYEKL. This CDR3 is built from 17 residues. Using its own MiXCR run on the reads, TCRdb lists one record per CDR3 protein. Here the sample spans about 150,000 distinct CDR3 sequences, about 20% being singletons. This clonotype was observed a few times. V and J are TRBV4-1 and TRBJ1-2; TRBD1 matches 8 bases. The receptor's source is a human donor in good health (CMV status not recorded). Some clones in this sample may be carry-over from other donors' samples. Sequencing used PBMCs. CDR3 in amino acids: CASSSPGTGSQRNGYTF. In DNA form, the CDR3 reads TGCGCCAGCAGCAGTCCCGGGACAGGATCCCAAAGGAATGGCTACACCTTC.